The rows below give T cell receptor beta chains drawn from one sample of a study. TCRdb processed the 5' RACE reads anew with MiXCR; each CDR3 protein has one entry. Found here are 45,000 to 60,000 distinct CDR3 sequences, over 20% of them singletons; the top ten hold 3.2%. The sequenced material came from tumor-infiltrating naive CD4+ T cells sorted from the breast tumor. Source of these receptors: a female donor with breast cancer. CDR3s include the opening cysteine and the closing phenylalanine or tryptophan. Size is stated for part of the rows, as once, few or many counts, or as a class when the clone is expanded.

v_call	clone_size	j_call	cdr3_aa
TRBV5-1	NA	TRBJ2-7	CASSHWDRNEGSEQYF
TRBV20-1	NA	TRBJ2-3	CSARRRGTSTDTQYF
TRBV4-1	NA	TRBJ1-5	CASSQDWRADNQPQHF
TRBV7-2	few	TRBJ2-3	CTSSPSATRGGDTQYF
TRBV6-1	few	TRBJ1-5	CASSPGHRTNQPQHF
TRBV10-3	many	TRBJ2-5	CAIRRDRGETQYF
TRBV6-5	NA	TRBJ1-2	CASSYGDRYGYTF
TRBV12-3/TRBV12-4	NA	TRBJ1-5	CASSGGRYSHSNQPQHF
TRBV7-3	NA	TRBJ2-5	CASSRRPGVQETQYF
TRBV6-2/TRBV6-3	NA	TRBJ1-5	CASSYAGRGQPQHF
TRBV24-1	few	TRBJ2-7	CATSAAGDEQYF
TRBV5-1	NA	TRBJ2-3	CASSLAGNPDTQYF
TRBV5-1	NA	TRBJ2-6	CASSLAWASSGANVLTF
TRBV12-3/TRBV12-4	few	TRBJ1-1	CASSLAPEFTMNTEAFF
TRBV12-5	NA	TRBJ2-5	CASGLGQGAQTRYF
TRBV6-1	NA	TRBJ1-2	CASSEGTGLYGYTF
TRBV6-5	NA	TRBJ1-1	CASSYARRGKTEAFF
TRBV5-6	NA	TRBJ2-2	CACSLPGGTGELFF
TRBV7-6	NA	TRBJ2-5	CASSLGAGVGETQYF
TRBV29-1	many	TRBJ2-7	CSVTGDRVSYEQYF
TRBV21-1	many	TRBJ2-1	CARAYNEQFF
TRBV4-1	NA	TRBJ1-1	CASSRLTGDTEAFF